This TCR beta chain was sequenced in a study of T cells in Graves' hyperthyroidism and ophthalmopathy. RNA transcripts yielded amplified TCR beta CDR3 regions. In the first-round RT-PCR of the TCR CDR3, the HTBI primer set was used. TCRdb reanalysed the multiplex PCR reads using MiXCR and keeps one entry per CDR3 protein. Seen here are 550,000 to 600,000 distinct CDR3 sequences, 14% observed once, and the top ten hold 7% to 9%. The CDR3 totals 17 residues. Trimming cost V 6 bases and J 0 bases, with 18 bases left between them. Germline V gene lookup returns CDR1 LNHDA and CDR2 SQIVND (reference sequence). Patients having uncontrolled infection, another autoimmune disease, pregnancy or lactation were not included. Each diagnosis was grounded in clinical symptoms, serum thyroxine and TRAb, thyroid ultrasound, and orbital computed tomography. Study-wide results and limits: Model-based prediction identified ophthalmopathy a median 6.5 months prior to its onset. Blood held most thyroid clonotypes expanded above 0.001 frequency.

This clonotype was recorded many times. Its cognate antigen is unknown. The genes are TRBV19 and TRBJ1-5; D is uncertain. The receptor was derived from a woman under 30 with Graves' ophthalmopathy. Sample: blood. CDR3 in amino acids: CASSPPLGYSSNQPQHF. Here the CDR3 DNA reads TGTGCCAGTAGCCCTCCCTTGGGGTACTCTAGCAATCAGCCCCAGCATTTT.